This TCR beta chain was sequenced in a study of CXCR3-negative and CXCR3-positive naive CD8 T cells. Study-wide results and caveats: Relative to CXCR3-negative naive cells, CXCR3-positive naive cells had more hydrophobic TRB CDR3s. Whereas both naive subsets had comparably high diversity, memory CD8+ cells had much lower diversity. Most assays used freshly isolated PBMCs, as cryopreservation partially reduced CXCR3.

CD45RO-CCR7+CD27+CD95- marked naive CD8+ T cells. On this clonotype itself: Its antigen is not identified.

The CDR3 consists of 20 residues. The germline gives CDR1 MDHEN, CDR2 SYDVKM. UMI labels and 5' RACE were used to prepare the TRB cDNA libraries. With the 5' RACE reads reprocessed, TCRdb shows one record per CDR3 protein and no DNA. This sample's clone table lists 69,000 or so distinct CDR3 sequences. The clonotype was recovered from a human donor in good health. Some clones in this sample may be carry-over from other donors' samples. The sequenced material came from naive CXCR3- CD8+ T cells from blood. The subset here: CD45RO-CCR7+CD27+CD95- naive CD8+ T cells lacking CXCR3 (TNR3-). The rearrangement uses TRBV28 and TRBJ2-7; TCRdb indicates TRBD1, and absent DNA this call remains unverified. The CDR3 is CASSGIWDRALAGEAYEQYF. Combining the CDR3 with reference TRBV28 and TRBJ2-7 gives the whole variable domain DVKVTQSSRYLVKRTGEKVFLECVQDMDHENMFWYRQDPGLGLRLIYFSYDVKMKEKGDIPEGYSVSREKKERFSLILESASTNQTSMYLCASSGIWDRALAGEAYEQYFGPGTRLTVT.